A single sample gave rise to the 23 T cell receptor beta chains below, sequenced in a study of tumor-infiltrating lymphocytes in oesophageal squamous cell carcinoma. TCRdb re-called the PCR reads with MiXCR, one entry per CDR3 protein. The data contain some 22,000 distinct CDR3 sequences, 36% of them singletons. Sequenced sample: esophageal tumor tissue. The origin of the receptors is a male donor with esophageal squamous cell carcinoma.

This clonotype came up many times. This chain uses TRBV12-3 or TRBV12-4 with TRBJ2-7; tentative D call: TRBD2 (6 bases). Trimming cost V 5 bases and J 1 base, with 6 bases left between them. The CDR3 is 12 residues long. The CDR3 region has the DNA TGTGCCAGCAGTGGGGGGTCCTACGAGCAGTACTTC. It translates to CASSGGSYEQYF.

This chain's CDR3 is CATSRGKYGQGVTGELFF. DNA for the CDR3: TGTGCCACCAGCAGAGGGAAGTATGGACAGGGGGTAACCGGGGAGCTGTTTTTT. The chain recombines TRBV15 with TRBJ2-2; 10 bases are a match to TRBD1. V trimming: 1 base; J trimming: 5 bases; junction bases outside the gene matches: 10. This CDR3 has 18 residues. Germline-derived CDR1 and CDR2 are LNHNV and YYDKDF (reference sequence).

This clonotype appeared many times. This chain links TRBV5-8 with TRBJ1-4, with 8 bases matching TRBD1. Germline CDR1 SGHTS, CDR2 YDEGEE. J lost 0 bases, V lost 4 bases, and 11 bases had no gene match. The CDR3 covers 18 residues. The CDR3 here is CASSHMTGVGPTNEKLFF. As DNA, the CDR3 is TGTGCCAGCAGCCATATGACAGGGGTTGGGCCAACTAATGAAAAACTGTTTTTT. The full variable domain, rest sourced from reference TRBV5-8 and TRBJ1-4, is EAGVTQSPTHLIKTRGQQATLRCSPISGHTSVYWYQQALGLGLQFLLWYDEGEERNRGNFPPRFSGRQFPNYSSELNVNALELEDSALYLCASSHMTGVGPTNEKLFFGSGTQLSVL.

CDR3 residues: CASSPPAGELFF. For the CDR3, the DNA is TGTGCCAGCTCCCCCCCGGCCGGGGAGCTGTTTTTT. V and J are TRBV18 and TRBJ2-2; unclear D gene. Trimming shortened V by 6 bases and J by 6 bases, and 8 bases separated the two germline ends. The germline V gene encodes CDR1 KGHSH and CDR2 LQKENI. This CDR3 has 12 residues.

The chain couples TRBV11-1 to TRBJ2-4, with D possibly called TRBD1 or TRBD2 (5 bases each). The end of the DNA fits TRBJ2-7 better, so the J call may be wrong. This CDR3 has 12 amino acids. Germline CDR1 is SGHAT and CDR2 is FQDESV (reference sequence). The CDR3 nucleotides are TGTGCCAGCAGCTTAACGGGGACCGAGCAGTACTTC. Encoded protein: CASSLTGTEQYF.

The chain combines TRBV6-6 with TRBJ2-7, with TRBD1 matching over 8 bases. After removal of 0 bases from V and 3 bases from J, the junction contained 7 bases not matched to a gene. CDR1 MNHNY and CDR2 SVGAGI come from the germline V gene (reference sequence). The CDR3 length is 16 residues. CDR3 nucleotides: TGTGCCAGCAGTTACTCGAAAGTTGGACAGGGCTACGAGCAGTACTTC. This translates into CASSYSKVGQGYEQYF.

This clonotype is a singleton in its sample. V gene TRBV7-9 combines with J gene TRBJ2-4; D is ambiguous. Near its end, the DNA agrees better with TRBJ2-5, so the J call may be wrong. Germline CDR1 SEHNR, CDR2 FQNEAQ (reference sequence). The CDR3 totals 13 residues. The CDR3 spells CASSSVRSGTQYF. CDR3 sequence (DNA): TGTGCCAGCAGCTCGGTGCGGTCAGGGACCCAGTACTTC.

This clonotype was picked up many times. DNA of the CDR3: TGTGCCAGCTCACCCCCGGGACTAGCGTCTTACAATGAGCAGTTCTTC. It specifies CASSPPGLASYNEQFF. This chain connects TRBV18 to TRBJ2-1, with TRBD2 identical over 10 bases. Germline CDR1 and CDR2: KGHSH and LQKENI. CDR3 size: 16 residues. With V trimmed by 3 bases and J by 4 bases, 6 bases remained unmatched.

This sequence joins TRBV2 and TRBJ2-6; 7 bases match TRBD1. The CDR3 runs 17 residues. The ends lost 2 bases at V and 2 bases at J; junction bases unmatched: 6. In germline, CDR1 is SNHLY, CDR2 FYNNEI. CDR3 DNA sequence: TGTGCCAGCAGTGAAACCCTTACAGGGGCTGGGGCCAACGTCCTGACTTTC. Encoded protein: CASSETLTGAGANVLTF.

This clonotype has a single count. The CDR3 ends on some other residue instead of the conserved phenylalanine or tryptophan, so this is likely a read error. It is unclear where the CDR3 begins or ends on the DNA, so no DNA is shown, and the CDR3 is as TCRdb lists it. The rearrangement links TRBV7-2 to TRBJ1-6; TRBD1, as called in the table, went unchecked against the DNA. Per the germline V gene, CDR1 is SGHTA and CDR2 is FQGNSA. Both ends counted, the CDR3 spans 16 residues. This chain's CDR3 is CASSLNRGPYEQYFGP.

The CDR3, as DNA: TGTGCCAGCAGCTTCTCTACCGGGACAGACGAGACCCAGTACTTC. Translated: CASSFSTGTDETQYF. The V call is TRBV7-6, the J call TRBJ2-1, with 7 bases identical to TRBD1. The DNA matches TRBJ2-5 better at its end, which makes the J call doubtful. The germline CDR1 and CDR2 sequences are SGHVS and FNYEAQ. The CDR3 sequence is 15 residues long.

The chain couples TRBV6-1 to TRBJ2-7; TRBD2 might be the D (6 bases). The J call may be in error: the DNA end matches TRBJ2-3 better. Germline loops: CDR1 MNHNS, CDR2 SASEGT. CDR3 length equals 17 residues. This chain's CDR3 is CASSYVGLHPLIDTQYF. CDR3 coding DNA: TGTGCCAGCAGTTACGTTGGACTACACCCTTTAATCGATACGCAGTATTTT.

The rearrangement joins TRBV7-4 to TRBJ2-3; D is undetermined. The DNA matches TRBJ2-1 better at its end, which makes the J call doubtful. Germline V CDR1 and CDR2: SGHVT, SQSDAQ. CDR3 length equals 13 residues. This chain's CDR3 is CASSPRRGNEQFF. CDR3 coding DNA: TGTGCCAGCAGCCCCAGGCGTGGCAATGAGCAGTTCTTC.

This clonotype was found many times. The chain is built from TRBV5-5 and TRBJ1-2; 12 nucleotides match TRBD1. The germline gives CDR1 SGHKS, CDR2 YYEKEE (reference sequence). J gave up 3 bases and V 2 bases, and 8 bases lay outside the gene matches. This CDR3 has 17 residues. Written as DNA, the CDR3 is TGTGCCAGCAGCTTCCCGGGACAGGGGGCGATTGACTATGGCTACACCTTC. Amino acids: CASSFPGQGAIDYGYTF.

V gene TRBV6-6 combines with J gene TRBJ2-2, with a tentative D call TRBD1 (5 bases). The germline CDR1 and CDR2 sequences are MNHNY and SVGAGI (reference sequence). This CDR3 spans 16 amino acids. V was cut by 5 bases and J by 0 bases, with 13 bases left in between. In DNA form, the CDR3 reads TGTGCCAGCAGTGTCCAGGGTTTGTCGAACACCGGGGAGCTGTTTTTT. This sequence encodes CASSVQGLSNTGELFF.

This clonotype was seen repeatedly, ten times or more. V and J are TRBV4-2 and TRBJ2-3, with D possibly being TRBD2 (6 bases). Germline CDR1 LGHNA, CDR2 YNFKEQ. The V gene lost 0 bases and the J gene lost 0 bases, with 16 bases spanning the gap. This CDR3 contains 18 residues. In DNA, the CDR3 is TGTGCCAGCAGCCAAGATCCCATGCTAGCGAGCAGCACAGATACGCAGTATTTT. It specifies CASSQDPMLASSTDTQYF.

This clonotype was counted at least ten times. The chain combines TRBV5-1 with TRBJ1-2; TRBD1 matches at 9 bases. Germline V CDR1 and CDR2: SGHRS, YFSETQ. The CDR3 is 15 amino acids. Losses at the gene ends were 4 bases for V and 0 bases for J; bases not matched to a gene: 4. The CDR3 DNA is TGCGCCAGCAGCCTACAGGGGGCGTCTAACTATGGCTACACCTTC. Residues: CASSLQGASNYGYTF.

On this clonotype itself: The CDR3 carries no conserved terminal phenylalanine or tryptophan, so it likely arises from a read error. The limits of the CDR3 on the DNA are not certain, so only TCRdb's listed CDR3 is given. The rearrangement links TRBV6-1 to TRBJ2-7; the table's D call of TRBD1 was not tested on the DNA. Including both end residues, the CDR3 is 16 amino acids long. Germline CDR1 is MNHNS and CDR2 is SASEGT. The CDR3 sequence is CASRATGGVYGYTFGS.

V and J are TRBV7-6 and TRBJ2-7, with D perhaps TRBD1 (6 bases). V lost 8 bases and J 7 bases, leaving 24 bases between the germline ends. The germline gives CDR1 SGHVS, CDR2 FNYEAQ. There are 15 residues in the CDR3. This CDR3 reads CASGTRAPRDNEQYF. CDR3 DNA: TGTGCCAGCGGAACGAGAGCACCCCGGGACAATGAGCAGTACTTC.

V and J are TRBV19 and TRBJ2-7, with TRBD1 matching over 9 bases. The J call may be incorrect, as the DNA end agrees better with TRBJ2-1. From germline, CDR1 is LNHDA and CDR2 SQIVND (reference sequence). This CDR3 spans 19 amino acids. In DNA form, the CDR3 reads TGTGCCAGTAGTAGAAGGGGGGGGACAGGGCCTCCCAGTTACAATGAGCAGTTCTTC. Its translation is CASSRRGGTGPPSYNEQFF.

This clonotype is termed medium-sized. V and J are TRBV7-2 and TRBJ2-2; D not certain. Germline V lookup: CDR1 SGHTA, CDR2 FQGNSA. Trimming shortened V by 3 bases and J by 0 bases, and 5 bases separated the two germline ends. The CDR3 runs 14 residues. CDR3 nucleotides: TGTGCCAGCAGCTTCGGCTCGAACACCGGGGAGCTGTTTTTT. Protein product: CASSFGSNTGELFF.

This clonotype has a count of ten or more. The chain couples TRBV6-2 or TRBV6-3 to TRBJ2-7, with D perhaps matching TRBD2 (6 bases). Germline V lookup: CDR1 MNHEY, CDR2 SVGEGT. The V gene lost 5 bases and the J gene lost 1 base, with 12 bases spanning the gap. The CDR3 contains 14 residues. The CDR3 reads CASSPSATSYEQYF. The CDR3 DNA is TGTGCCAGCAGTCCTAGCGCTACTTCCTACGAGCAGTACTTC.

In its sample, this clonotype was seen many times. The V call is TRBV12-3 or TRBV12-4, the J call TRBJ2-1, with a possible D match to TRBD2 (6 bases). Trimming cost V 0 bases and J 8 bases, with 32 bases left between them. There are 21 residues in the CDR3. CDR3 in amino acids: CASSLALVVGGVFGYFHEQFF. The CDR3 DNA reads TGTGCCAGCAGTTTAGCGCTCGTGGTGGGGGGTGTCTTCGGGTACTTCCATGAGCAGTTCTTC.